A selection of T cell receptor beta chains follows, all from one sample in a study of blood T cell repertoires in COVID-19. Profiling relied on immunoSEQ multiplex PCR, and the TCRdb table lists in-frame clones only, not all of them. Of roughly 260,000 clones in the sample, 80% to 90% were seen once. The specimen was PBMCs or T cells enriched from blood (not recorded which). The receptor source for this set is a woman aged 45 to 65 who had recovered from COVID-19. CDR3s include the opening cysteine and the closing phenylalanine or tryptophan. A D gene is named only where the DNA matches it firmly. Rows may omit the clone size; those that give it use once, few, many or a size class.

- | TRBJ2-7 | - | TRBV2 | TGTGCCAGCAGTGGCATAACAAGCTCCTACGAGCAGTACTTC | CASSGITSSYEQYF
TRBD1 | TRBJ2-5 | - | TRBV10-2 | TGCGCCAGCAGTGGGGACAGTGAAGAGACCCAGTACTTC | CASSGDSEETQYF
TRBD2 | TRBJ2-2 | - | TRBV2 | TGTGCCAGCAGTGTAGCGGGAGGGCCCCCCGGGGAGCTGTTTTTT | CASSVAGGPPGELFF
- | TRBJ1-3 | - | TRBV24-1 | TGTGCCACCAGTGACAAGACACCCCTCTCTGGAAACACCATATATTTT | CATSDKTPLSGNTIYF
- | TRBJ1-2 | - | TRBV19 | TGTGCCGGCCATGACTATGGCTACACCTTC | CAGHDYGYTF
- | TRBJ2-3 | - | TRBV5-4 | TGTGCCAGCAGCCACGATGGGCAGGGGACGGATACGCAGTATTTT | CASSHDGQGTDTQYF
- | TRBJ2-3 | - | TRBV5-4 | TGTGCCAGCAGCCCAAGGGAGGGCACAGATACGCAGTATTTT | CASSPREGTDTQYF
TRBD1 | TRBJ1-3 | - | TRBV30 | TGTGCCTGGAGTATCGGACAGGGAGGGGGAAACACCATATATTTT | CAWSIGQGGGNTIYF
- | TRBJ2-7 | - | TRBV13 | TGTGCCAGCAACCCACGGGGGACGTCCTACGAGCAGTACTTC | CASNPRGTSYEQYF
- | TRBJ2-1 | - | TRBV12-5 | TGTGCTAGTGCCCCCAGGGGTAATGAGCAGTTCTTC | CASAPRGNEQFF
- | TRBJ1-2 | - | TRBV20-1 | TGCAGTGCTAGAGTCGGTTATGGCTACACCTTC | CSARVGYGYTF
TRBD1 | TRBJ2-7 | - | TRBV27 | TGTGCCAGCAGTTTAGCCGGGACAGCCTACGAGCAGTACTTC | CASSLAGTAYEQYF
TRBD1 | TRBJ1-2 | - | TRBV29-1 | TGCAGCGTTGAAGATGGGACAGGGGCGATAAATGGCTACACCTTC | CSVEDGTGAINGYTF
- | TRBJ1-5 | - | TRBV15 | TGTGCCACCAGCAGAGACAGGGTAGCCCTGAACAATCAGCCCCAGCATTTT | CATSRDRVALNNQPQHF
TRBD2 | TRBJ2-7 | - | TRBV20-1 | TGCAGTGCTAGTTCTAGCGGGAGGGTATACGAGCAGTACTTC | CSASSSGRVYEQYF
TRBD1 | TRBJ1-2 | - | TRBV28 | TGTGCCAGTAAGATTTCCGGGACAGTCTATGGCTACACCTTC | CASKISGTVYGYTF
TRBD1 | TRBJ2-7 | once | TRBV19 | TGTGCCAGTAGTCCCGACAGGGGGCTAACCACCTACGAGCAGTACTTC | CASSPDRGLTTYEQYF
TRBD2 | TRBJ2-7 | - | TRBV19 | TGTGCCAGTAGTACCACTAGCGGGAGGGCCTCCGAGCAGTACTTC | CASSTTSGRASEQYF
- | TRBJ1-4 | - | TRBV6-5 | TGTGCCAGCAGGGTACCGGGGGGCTTGGAAAAACTGTTTTTT | CASRVPGGLEKLFF
- | TRBJ1-1 | - | TRBV6-5 | TGTGCCAGCAGTTATTTTCGGGGGTCTAACACTGAAGCTTTCTTT | CASSYFRGSNTEAFF
- | TRBJ2-7 | - | TRBV7-9 | TGTGCCAGCAGCAGGCCGGGGTGGGGGCTGGACGAGCAGTACTTC | CASSRPGWGLDEQYF
TRBD1 | TRBJ1-2 | few | TRBV7-9 | TGTGCCAGCAGCTTAGACAGGGGACATCTTCAGACCTTC | CASSLDRGHLQTF
- | TRBJ1-2 | - | TRBV3-1/TRBV3-2 | TGTGCCAGCAGCCAAGGACAAGTGGGTAACTATGGCTACACCTTC | CASSQGQVGNYGYTF
- | TRBJ1-6 | once | TRBV6-5 | TGTGCCAGCAGTTACTCGTTGTCAGGGTTGAATTCACCCCTCCACTTT | CASSYSLSGLNSPLHF
- | TRBJ1-1 | - | TRBV3-1/TRBV3-2 | TGTGCCAGCAGCCACGGGGGGCCCATAGTGTCTTTCTTT | CASSHGGPIVSFF
TRBD1 | TRBJ2-1 | - | TRBV7-9 | TGTGCCAGCAGCCGCGGACAGGGCTATGAGCAGTTCTTC | CASSRGQGYEQFF
- | TRBJ2-7 | - | TRBV28 | TGTGCCAGCAGTTCTCTACTGGAGGGGGCTGCGGGGCCCTACGAGCAGTACTTC | CASSSLLEGAAGPYEQYF
TRBD2 | TRBJ2-3 | - | TRBV12-5 | TGTGCTAGTGGTGAGACTAGCGCAACAGATACGCAGTATTTT | CASGETSATDTQYF
- | TRBJ2-1 | once | TRBV7-9 | TGTGCCAGCAGCCCCGGGGGTGGTTACAATGAGCAGTTCTTC | CASSPGGGYNEQFF
- | TRBJ2-2 | - | TRBV5-1 | TGCGCCAGCAGCTCAACCAACAGGGACACCGGGGAGCTGTTTTTT | CASSSTNRDTGELFF
TRBD2 | TRBJ2-1 | - | TRBV7-3 | TGTGCCAGCAGCTTATCCTCTAGCGGGAGGGCCAATGAGCAGTTCTTC | CASSLSSSGRANEQFF
- | TRBJ1-1 | once | TRBV3-1/TRBV3-2 | TGTGCCAGCAGCTCCCCGACAGGCGGGTCCACTGAAGCTTTCTTT | CASSSPTGGSTEAFF
TRBD1 | TRBJ1-2 | once | TRBV27 | TGTGCCAGCAGTCCCCGACAGGGACACTATGGCTACACCTTC | CASSPRQGHYGYTF
- | TRBJ2-7 | - | TRBV2 | TGTGCCAGCAGTGCCTACAGGCCACCCTACGAGCAGTACTTC | CASSAYRPPYEQYF
TRBD2 | TRBJ2-3 | - | TRBV6-6 | TGTGCCAGCAGTCCGATGACTAGCGGGAGGCGAACAGATACGCAGTATTTT | CASSPMTSGRRTDTQYF
- | TRBJ1-2 | - | TRBV5-5 | TGTGCCAGCAGCTTGTCCCCAGGGGAAGAAGGCTACACCTTC | CASSLSPGEEGYTF
- | TRBJ2-1 | - | TRBV5-1 | TGCGCCAGCAGTTTCGGGGGTGACAATGAGCAGTTCTTC | CASSFGGDNEQFF
- | TRBJ2-5 | - | TRBV25-1 | TGTGCCAGCAGTGAATTCGCGGCAGGGTATGGAGAGACCCAGTACTTC | CASSEFAAGYGETQYF
- | TRBJ1-1 | - | TRBV9 | TGTGCCAGCAGCGTAGACCAGGGATCGAACACTGAAGCTTTCTTT | CASSVDQGSNTEAFF
- | TRBJ1-1 | - | TRBV18 | TGTGCCAGCTCACGACTCGGGGTATTAAACACTGAAGCTTTCTTT | CASSRLGVLNTEAFF
TRBD1 | TRBJ1-6 | - | TRBV7-9 | TGTGCCAGCAGCCCATTAGACAGGGAGAATTCACCCCTCCACTTT | CASSPLDRENSPLHF
- | TRBJ2-1 | - | TRBV7-3 | TGTGCCAGCAGCCCAGGGTCTATCGACAATGAGCAGTTCTTC | CASSPGSIDNEQFF
TRBD1 | TRBJ2-7 | few | TRBV5-1 | TGCGCCAGCAGCCCGAGACAGGGAATTATGGACGAGCAGTACTTC | CASSPRQGIMDEQYF
- | TRBJ1-1 | - | TRBV2 | TGTGCCAGCAGGGGAGGTACTTTCAAAGCTTTCTTT | CASRGGTFKAFF
- | TRBJ2-1 | - | TRBV7-2 | TGTGCCAGCAGCCGGGACAAGAATGTCCATGAGCAGTTCTTC | CASSRDKNVHEQFF
- | TRBJ1-1 | - | TRBV7-8 | TGTGCCAGCAGCCCAACTTCGGGGGACACTGAAGCTTTCTTT | CASSPTSGDTEAFF
- | TRBJ1-6 | - | TRBV19 | TGTGCCAGTAGTATTAGCTGGCAGCCGGATTCACCCCTCCACTTT | CASSISWQPDSPLHF
- | TRBJ2-1 | - | TRBV27 | TGTGCCAGCAGTTTCCTGGGACTCGAGCAGTTCTTC | CASSFLGLEQFF
- | TRBJ2-3 | - | TRBV28 | TGTGCCAGCAGTCCGCTCCTACTAGGACCCACAGATACGCAGTATTTT | CASSPLLLGPTDTQYF
- | TRBJ2-7 | - | TRBV7-2 | TGTGCCAGCAGCGAAGGGGCCGTCTACGAGCAGTACTTC | CASSEGAVYEQYF
- | TRBJ2-5 | - | TRBV2 | TGTGCCAGCAGTGAAGCGACCCGCCGGGAGGAGACCCAGTACTTC | CASSEATRREETQYF
TRBD1 | TRBJ1-2 | - | TRBV28 | TGTGCCAGCAGTTTAGGCGAGACAGGGCTTCATGGCTACACCTTC | CASSLGETGLHGYTF
- | TRBJ2-1 | - | TRBV12-3/TRBV12-4 | TGTGCCAGCAGTTTTCTCTACAATGAGCAGTTCTTC | CASSFLYNEQFF
- | TRBJ2-7 | - | TRBV5-6 | TGTGCCAGCAGCTTCAGGGCTACCTACGAGCAGTACTTC | CASSFRATYEQYF
- | TRBJ2-5 | - | TRBV29-1 | TGCAGCGTTGAATACGGTCAAGAGACCCAGTACTTC | CSVEYGQETQYF
- | TRBJ2-7 | few | TRBV28 | TGTGCCAGCAGTTTCCTTGCAGGGGATATTTACGAGCAGTACTTC | CASSFLAGDIYEQYF
TRBD2 | TRBJ2-2 | - | TRBV27 | TGTGCCAGCAGACTAGCGGGAGCCACCGGGGAGCTGTTTTTT | CASRLAGATGELFF
- | TRBJ1-2 | - | TRBV25-1 | TGTGCCAGCAGTGCCGGGGGGGGCCGTGGCTACACCTTC | CASSAGGGRGYTF
- | TRBJ2-7 | - | TRBV21-1 | TGTGCCAGCAGCAAAGACCCCCGGGGGTTCCAGGCCTACGAGCAGTACTTC | CASSKDPRGFQAYEQYF
TRBD1 | TRBJ1-3 | - | TRBV28 | TGTGCCAGCAGATTGGCAGGGGGCTCGGGAAACACCATATATTTT | CASRLAGGSGNTIYF